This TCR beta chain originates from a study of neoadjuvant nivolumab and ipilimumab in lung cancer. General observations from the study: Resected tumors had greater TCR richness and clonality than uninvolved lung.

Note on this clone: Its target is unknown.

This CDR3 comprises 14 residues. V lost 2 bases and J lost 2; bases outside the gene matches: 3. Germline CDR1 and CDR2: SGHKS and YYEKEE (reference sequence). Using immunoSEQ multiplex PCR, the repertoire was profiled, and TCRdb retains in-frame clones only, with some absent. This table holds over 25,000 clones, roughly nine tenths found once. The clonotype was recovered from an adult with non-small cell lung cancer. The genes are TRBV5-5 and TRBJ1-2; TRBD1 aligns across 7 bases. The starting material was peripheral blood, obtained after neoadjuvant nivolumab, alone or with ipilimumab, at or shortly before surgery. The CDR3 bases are TGTGCCAGCAGCTTTAAGGGGGCCAACTATGGCTACACCTTC. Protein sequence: CASSFKGANYGYTF.